This T cell receptor (beta chain) appears in the sequencing data of a study of breast tumors, draining lymph nodes, adjacent tissues (dated by TCRdb to the mid-2010s). About the full investigation: TCR beta repertoires were compared across tumor, adjacent nontumor tissue and axillary lymph nodes obtained from breast cancer patients. The study aimed to assess the relationships and possible T-cell exchange between tumor, surrounding tissue and draining lymph node repertoires in human breast cancer. What the research found in general, with its limitations: The data were judged consistent with most tumor T cells deriving from the lymph node and then expanding within tumor tissue. Tumor and nontumor tissue repertoires were found to be significantly more similar in luminal-like than in basal-like breast cancer. Tumors showed preferential V and J gene usage, and their T-cell repertoire diversity fell below that of lymph nodes yet above that of nontumor tissue. The conclusion that tumor T cells originate in lymph nodes was framed as consistent with a hypothesis rather than directly demonstrated.

Sequences DFQATT (CDR1) and SNEGSKA (CDR2) are obtained from the germline V gene (reference sequence). The CDR3 starts with the cysteine, ends with the phenylalanine, and has 13 residues. Of all the DNA, just the CDR3 is kept, 39 bases in frame from base 1. Sequenced on an Illumina HiSeq 2000. Multiplex PCR amplification was used to build the TCR beta chain libraries. The amplified TCR beta chain products were analyzed by high-throughput sequencing. Using fastp at Q25 and MiXCR, TCRdb reprocessed the public reads and kept productive beta chains. Here each entry gathers all rows of one CDR3 protein and keeps the most common genes and DNA. The sample table shows around 120,000 distinct CDR3 sequences, and 15% to 20% are seen once. Jointly, the top ten make up roughly 3.6% of the sample. Comments on this clonotype: This clone's antigen is unknown. No base-level quality is on record; no much larger clone is a single base apart.

Lymph node samples were obtained from the axillary draining lymph nodes of breast cancer patients. This receptor was obtained from a female donor with breast cancer. Some clones in this sample may be carry-over from other donors' samples. The chain is made from TRBV20-1 and TRBJ2-7; the D gene cannot be resolved beyond TRBD1 or TRBD2, each matching 6 bases. Sequenced input: axillary lymph node tissue. CDR3 sequence: CSAVPGASYEQYF. The sequenced DNA: TGCAGCGCGGTCCCGGGGGCTTCCTACGAGCAGTACTTC.